The next 6 T cell receptor beta chains were all read from a single sample in a study of blood T cell repertoires in COVID-19. The protocol was immunoSEQ multiplex PCR, while the TCRdb copy is restricted to in-frame clones and leaves out a portion. The data show 150,000 to 200,000 clones, approximately 93% seen once. Sequencing was done on a sample of peripheral blood. The receptors originated from a woman aged 60-70 years with COVID-19, enrolled during active disease.

The V and J genes are TRBV4-3 and TRBJ2-1; possibly TRBD2 for D (6 bases). V shed 0 bases and J shed 9 bases, with 12 bases lying between them. CDR1 and CDR2 from the germline V gene are LGHNA and YSLEER. The CDR3 length is 14 residues. This CDR3 reads CASSQDTSSGEQFF. The CDR3, as DNA: TGCGCCAGCAGCCAAGACACTAGTAGCGGTGAGCAGTTCTTC.

The chain joins TRBV20-1 to TRBJ2-5, with TRBD2 matching 11 bases. CDR1 DFQATT and CDR2 SNEGSKA come from the germline V gene (reference sequence). J gave up 3 bases and V 3 bases, and 3 bases lay outside the gene matches. The CDR3 length is 14 residues. CDR3 region: CSASLAGGEETQYF. In nucleotides, the CDR3 is TGCAGTGCTAGTTTAGCGGGGGGGGAAGAGACCCAGTACTTC.

The chain links TRBV7-2 to TRBJ1-5; no firm D call. Per the germline V gene, CDR1 is SGHTA and CDR2 is FQGNSA. This CDR3 is built from 13 residues. Trimming took 1 base from V and 5 from J, leaving 6 bases between them. The CDR3 reads CASSLVNDQPQHF. In nucleotides, the CDR3 is TGTGCCAGCAGCTTAGTAAATGATCAGCCCCAGCATTTT.

This rearrangement joins TRBV7-2 to TRBJ1-1; D not resolved. There are 18 residues in the CDR3. CDR1 and CDR2 from the germline V gene are SGHTA and FQGNSA. V gave up 5 bases and J gave up 8 bases, with 30 bases separating them. CDR3 sequence reads: CASSPMSASSTYEGEAFF. In DNA, the CDR3 is TGTGCCAGCAGCCCCATGTCTGCTAGCTCTACGTACGAGGGAGAAGCTTTCTTT. The complete variable domain, with remaining parts taken from reference TRBV7-2 and TRBJ1-1, reads GAGVSQSPSNKVTEKGKDVELRCDPISGHTALYWYRQSLGQGLEFLIYFQGNSAPDKSGLPSDRFSAERTGGSVSTLTIQRTQQEDSAVYLCASSPMSASSTYEGEAFFGQGTRLTVV.

The V and J genes are TRBV5-1 and TRBJ2-5; D is perhaps TRBD1 (5 bases). Trimming stripped 7 bases from V and 0 bases from J, with 10 bases between. CDR1 is SGHRS, CDR2 YFSETQ, per germline. The CDR3 loop spans 13 amino acids. The chain's CDR3 is CASAGSNQETQYF. In DNA form, the CDR3 reads TGCGCCAGCGCAGGGTCCAACCAAGAGACCCAGTACTTC. Full variable domain (remainder filled in from reference TRBV5-1 and TRBJ2-5): KAGVTQTPRYLIKTRGQQVTLSCSPISGHRSVSWYQQTPGQGLQFLFEYFSETQRNKGNFPGRFSGRQFSNSRSEMNVSTLELGDSALYLCASAGSNQETQYFGPGTRLLVL.

The chain has TRBV9 and TRBJ2-1; D is ambiguous. Deletions cut 0 bases from V and 5 bases from J, with 9 bases between. CDR1 SGDLS and CDR2 YYNGEE come from the germline V gene. The CDR3 runs 14 residues. CDR3: CASSVDPYNNEQFF. The CDR3, as DNA: TGTGCCAGCAGCGTAGATCCTTATAACAATGAGCAGTTCTTC.